This TCR beta chain was obtained from a study of blood T cell repertoires in COVID-19. Study-wide context: The origin of the acute and convalescent COVID-19 samples was the United States, Italy and Spain. In each case, the material was cDNA or gDNA derived from T cells, B-cell-depleted T cells, or PBMCs.

CDR1 is LGHNA and CDR2 is YSLEER in the germline V gene. The CDR3 is made up of 13 amino acids. V was clipped by 4 bases and J by 9 bases, with 13 bases between them. Under the authors' procedure: How many nucleated cells were present was estimated from reference gene primer amplification. Produced via immunoSEQ multiplex PCR; TCRdb's table is partial and in-frame only. V and J calls and clone size are copied from that table; D and trimming were computed from the DNA. The sample records fewer than 120,000 clones, around 82% being singletons. V and J are TRBV4-3 and TRBJ2-1; a possible D gene is TRBD2 (6 bases). Sequencing input: peripheral blood. The source is a woman aged 55-70 years with acute or convalescent COVID-19. The CDR3 nucleotides read TGCGCCAGCAGCCCGGACGCGGGGACTGAGCAGTTCTTC. Residues: CASSPDAGTEQFF.